The T cell receptor beta chain described here comes from a study of T cell responses to AZD1222 COVID-19 vaccine. Clones were sequenced by immunoSEQ multiplex PCR, and TCRdb holds only the in-frame ones, with some missing. The sample contains about 120,000 clones, approximately 84% of which appear only once. CDR3 length: 16 amino acids. Germline V gene lookup returns CDR1 SGHRS and CDR2 YFSETQ. V dropped 0 bases and J dropped 1 base, with 13 bases sitting between them. Study findings and constraints: A mostly white British donor set with more females was recruited, and clonal diversity was possibly underestimated. Only after the peak T cell response were repertoires sampled. Distributed over spike, vaccine-associated CD4 TCRs predominated at 160-218 and 743-854. Vaccination with two AZD1222 doses was followed by a rise in Spike-specific TCR breadth and depth.

As to this clone: Its antigen is still unknown.

The sequencing here drew on peripheral blood, taken on day 0 of AZD1222 vaccination. This clonotype originated in an adult in good health. The V call is TRBV5-1, the J call TRBJ1-1; maybe TRBD1 (5 bases). This CDR3 reads CASSLGGGRGNTEAFF. The CDR3 region has the DNA TGCGCCAGCAGCTTGGGTGGGGGGAGAGGGAACACTGAAGCTTTCTTT.